This is a list of T cell receptor beta chains from one sample in a study of T cell repertoires in cytomegalovirus infection. These TCRs are of unknown antigen specificity. In TCRdb, the reads were re-called with MiXCR into one record per CDR3 protein. The sample carries about 700,000 distinct CDR3 sequences, around a third recorded once. Here the sequenced sample was cultured PBMCs, taken from culture after CMV antigen stimulation. Receptors originate from a human donor in good health (CMV status not recorded). Some clones in this sample may be carry-over from other donors' samples. CDR3s include the opening cysteine and the closing phenylalanine or tryptophan.

V gene	CDR3 protein
TRBV6-1	CASSEYSSAGTTRGDEQFF
TRBV12-3/TRBV12-4	CASSAAGVSARVF
TRBV2	CASSVEEQSYEQYF
TRBV19	CASSPRGRVYGYTF
TRBV20-1	CSARDPKGSPEAFF
TRBV19	CASSIVGGSNTGELFF
TRBV6-5	CASSNPRLNTEAFF
TRBV28	CAIQGRKSTDTQYF
TRBV2	CASSTRLAGDFYEQFF
TRBV7-6	CASSLEMRTPGRSSYNEQFF
TRBV20-1	CSAREGGSNTEAFF
TRBV6-1	CASRIGTAYEAFF
TRBV7-2	CASSLVAPGGPGDTQYF
TRBV20-1	CSAASTTYEQYF
TRBV7-2	CASSLLQGARETQYF
TRBV20-1	CSALLTDNSPLHF
TRBV20-1	CSARDPNSQGARLYEQYF
TRBV4-1	CASSQEIWNSHYEQYF
TRBV7-9	CASSFTPPEDTQYF
TRBV28	CASSQRQGRGETQYF
TRBV7-2	CASSLGLAGNQETQYF
TRBV4-1	CASSHTGLAGTYEQYF
TRBV12-3/TRBV12-4	CASSLAFAYEQYF
TRBV4-1	CASSQISDTIYF
TRBV6-6	CASSGQGGMNTEAFF
TRBV7-8	CASSLGTPRAYGYTF
TRBV18	CASSPGSGGITDTQYF
TRBV11-2	CASSLGRNSYTQYF
TRBV6-1	CASSEAPLNTEAFF
TRBV7-2	CASSPGTSGKPRNEQFF
TRBV4-3	CASSQALGADTQYF
TRBV28	CASSLILAGGTDTQYF
TRBV7-6	CASSLIAQGLGNTIYF
TRBV7-2	CASSVGLAGGPTDTQYF
TRBV28	CASRVPDRAEAPLHF
TRBV6-1	CASSPGTSWSSYEQYF
TRBV20-1	CSARLTTYNEQFF
TRBV6-1	CASSTSQTLNEQFF
TRBV6-2/TRBV6-3	CASCNEFTYEQYF
TRBV7-9	CASSTPPGLALDTQYF
TRBV6-1	CATSETGGLVAFF
TRBV5-5	CASSFRDSGSGNTIYF
TRBV5-5	CASSIHRAGRSYNEQFF
TRBV15	CATSRDIVTGLYEQYF